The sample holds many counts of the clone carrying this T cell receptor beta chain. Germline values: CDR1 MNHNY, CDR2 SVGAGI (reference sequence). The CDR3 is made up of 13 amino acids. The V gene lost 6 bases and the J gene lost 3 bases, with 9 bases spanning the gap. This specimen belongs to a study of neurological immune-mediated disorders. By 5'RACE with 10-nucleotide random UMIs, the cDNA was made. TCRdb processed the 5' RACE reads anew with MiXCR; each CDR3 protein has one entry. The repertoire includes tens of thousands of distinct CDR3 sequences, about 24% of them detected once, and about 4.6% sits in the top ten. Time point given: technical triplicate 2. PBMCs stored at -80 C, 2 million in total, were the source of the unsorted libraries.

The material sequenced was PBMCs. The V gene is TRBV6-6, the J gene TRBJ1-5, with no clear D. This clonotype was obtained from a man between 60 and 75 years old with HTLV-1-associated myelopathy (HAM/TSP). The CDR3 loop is CASSMQSNQPQHF. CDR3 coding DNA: TGTGCCAGCAGCATGCAATCCAATCAGCCCCAGCATTTT.